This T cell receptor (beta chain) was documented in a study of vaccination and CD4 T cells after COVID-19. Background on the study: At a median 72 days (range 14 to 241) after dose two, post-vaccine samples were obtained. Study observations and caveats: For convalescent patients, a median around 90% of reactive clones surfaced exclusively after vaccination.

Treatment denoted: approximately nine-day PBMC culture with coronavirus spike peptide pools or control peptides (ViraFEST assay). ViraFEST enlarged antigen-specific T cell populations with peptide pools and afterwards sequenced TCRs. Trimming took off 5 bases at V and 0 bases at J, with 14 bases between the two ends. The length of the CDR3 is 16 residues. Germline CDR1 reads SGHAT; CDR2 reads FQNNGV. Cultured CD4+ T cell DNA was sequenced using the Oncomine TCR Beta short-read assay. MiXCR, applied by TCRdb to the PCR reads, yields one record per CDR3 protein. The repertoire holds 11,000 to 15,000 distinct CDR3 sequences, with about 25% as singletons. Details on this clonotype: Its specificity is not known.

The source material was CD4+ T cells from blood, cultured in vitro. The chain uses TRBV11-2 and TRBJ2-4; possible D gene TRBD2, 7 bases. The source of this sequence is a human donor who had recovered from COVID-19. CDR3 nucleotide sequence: TGTGCCAGCAGCCCTCGGGGGGCTCTAGCCAAAAACATTCAGTACTTC. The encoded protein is CASSPRGALAKNIQYF.